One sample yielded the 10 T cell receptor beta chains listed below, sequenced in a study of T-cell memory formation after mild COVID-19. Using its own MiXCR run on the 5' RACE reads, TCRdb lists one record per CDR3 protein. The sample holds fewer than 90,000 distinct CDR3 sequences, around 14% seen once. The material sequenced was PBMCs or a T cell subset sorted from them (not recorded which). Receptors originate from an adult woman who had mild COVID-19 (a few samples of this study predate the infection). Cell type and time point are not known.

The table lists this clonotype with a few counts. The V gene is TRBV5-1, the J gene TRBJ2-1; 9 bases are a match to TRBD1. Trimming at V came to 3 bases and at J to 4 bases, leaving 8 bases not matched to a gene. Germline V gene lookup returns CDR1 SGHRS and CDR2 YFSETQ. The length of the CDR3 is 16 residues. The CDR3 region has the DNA TGCGCCAGCAGCTCAACACAGGGGGCTCGGTACAATGAGCAGTTCTTC. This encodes CASSSTQGARYNEQFF.

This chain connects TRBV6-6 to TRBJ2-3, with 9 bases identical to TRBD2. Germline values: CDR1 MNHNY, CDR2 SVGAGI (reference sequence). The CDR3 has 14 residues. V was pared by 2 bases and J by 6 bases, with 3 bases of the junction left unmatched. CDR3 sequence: CASSYLAGGDTQYF. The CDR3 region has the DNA TGTGCCAGCAGTTACCTCGCGGGGGGGGATACGCAGTATTTT.

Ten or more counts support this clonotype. The CDR3 sequence: CASSPPRRGETQYF. CDR3 nucleotide sequence: TGTGCCAGCAGCCCCCCCCGGCGCGGGGAGACCCAGTACTTC. The chain recombines TRBV3-1 with TRBJ2-5; weak D call: TRBD2 (5 bases). Trimming took off 4 bases at V and 5 bases at J, with 14 bases between the two ends. Germline-derived CDR1 and CDR2 are LGHDT and YNNKEL (reference sequence). The CDR3 spans 14 residues.

CDR3 region: CSAPGTYSGSYEQYF. The CDR3 DNA reads as TGCAGTGCCCCCGGGACTTACTCGGGCTCCTACGAGCAGTACTTC. The chain couples TRBV20-1 to TRBJ2-7, with D possibly matching TRBD2 (6 bases). CDR3 length: 15 residues. The V gene's germline CDR1 is DFQATT and CDR2 SNEGSKA (reference sequence). V lost 6 bases and J 0 bases, leaving 18 bases between the germline ends.

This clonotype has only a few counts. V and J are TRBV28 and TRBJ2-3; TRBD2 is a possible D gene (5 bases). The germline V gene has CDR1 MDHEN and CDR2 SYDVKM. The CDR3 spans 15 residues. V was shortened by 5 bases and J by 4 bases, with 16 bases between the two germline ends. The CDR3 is CASSIDYGGSDTQYF. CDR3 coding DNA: TGTGCCAGCAGTATAGACTACGGAGGCTCAGATACGCAGTATTTT.

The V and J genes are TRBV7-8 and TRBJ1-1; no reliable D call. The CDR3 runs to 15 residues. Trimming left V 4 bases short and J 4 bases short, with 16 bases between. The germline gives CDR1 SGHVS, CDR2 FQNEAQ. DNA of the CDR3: TGTGCCAGCAGCTCCTTGATCGGCTTGATCACTGAAGCTTTCTTT. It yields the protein CASSSLIGLITEAFF.

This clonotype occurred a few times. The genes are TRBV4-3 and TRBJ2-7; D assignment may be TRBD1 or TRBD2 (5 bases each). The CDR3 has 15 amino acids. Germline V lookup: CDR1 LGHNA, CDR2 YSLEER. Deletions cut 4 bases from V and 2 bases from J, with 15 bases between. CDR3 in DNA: TGCGCCAGCAGCCCTGGGACGGGGTCGACCTACGAGCAGTACTTC. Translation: CASSPGTGSTYEQYF.

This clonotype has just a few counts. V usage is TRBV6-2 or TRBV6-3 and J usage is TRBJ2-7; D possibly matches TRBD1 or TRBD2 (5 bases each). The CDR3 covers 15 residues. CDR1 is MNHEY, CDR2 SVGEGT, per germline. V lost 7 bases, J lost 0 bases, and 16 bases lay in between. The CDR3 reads CASTEGRLSSYEQYF. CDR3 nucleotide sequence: TGTGCCAGCACTGAGGGGCGATTAAGCTCCTACGAGCAGTACTTC.

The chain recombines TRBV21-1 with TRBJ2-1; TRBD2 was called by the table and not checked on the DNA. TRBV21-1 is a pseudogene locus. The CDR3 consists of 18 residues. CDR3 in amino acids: CASSFGTSGSGSYNEQFF. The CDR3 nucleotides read TGTGCCAGCAGCTTCGGGACTAGCGGGAGTGGCTCCTACAATGAGCAGTTCTTC.

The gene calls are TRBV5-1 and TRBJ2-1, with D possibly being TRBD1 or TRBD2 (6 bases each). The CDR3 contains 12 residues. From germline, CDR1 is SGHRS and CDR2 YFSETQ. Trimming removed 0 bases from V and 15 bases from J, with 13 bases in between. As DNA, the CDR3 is TGCGCCAGCAGCTTGGTGGGGGGCACTCCGTTCTTC. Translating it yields CASSLVGGTPFF.